Shown below are 25 T cell receptor beta chains from a single sample sequenced in a study of blood T cells in healthy people across ages. Then a second PCR, running roughly 7 to 11 cycles, was carried out with a sample-barcoded 5' primer and a J-beta primer mix. In TCRdb, the 5' RACE reads were re-called with MiXCR into one record per CDR3 protein. The table has some 1.5 million distinct CDR3 sequences, roughly 28% seen once. The sequenced material came from blood. The source is a woman in her thirties in good health.

The gene calls are TRBV20-1 and TRBJ2-5; D unclear. The germline V and J ends were trimmed by 5 bases and 4 bases, with 17 bases remaining between them. The CDR3 covers 14 residues. Germline-derived CDR1 and CDR2 are DFQATT and SNEGSKA (reference sequence). CDR3 bases: TGCAGTGCTCCCCCCCCGCTTGCTGGAGAGACCCAGTACTTC. Translation: CSAPPPLAGETQYF.

This clonotype occurred many times. The chain uses TRBV3-1 and TRBJ2-7; D not resolved. The CDR3 sequence is 15 residues long. V was shortened by 2 bases and J by 5 bases, with 16 bases between the two germline ends. Germline CDR1 is LGHDT and CDR2 is YNNKEL (reference sequence). The CDR3 nucleotides are TGTGCCAGCAGCCAACGGACCTCCCTTGTCGACGAGCAGTACTTC. It specifies CASSQRTSLVDEQYF.

The chain combines TRBV19 with TRBJ2-5, with D perhaps assigned TRBD1 or TRBD2 (5 bases each). Looked up from germline, CDR1 is LNHDA and CDR2 is SQIVND (reference sequence). V lost 4 bases to trimming and J lost 11 bases, with 20 bases between them. This CDR3 spans 14 amino acids. CDR3 nucleotides: TGTGCCAGTAGTAGGGACCTCCTGACTTGGGAGCAGTACTTC. Translation gives CASSRDLLTWEQYF.

This clonotype was counted many times. The genes are TRBV12-3 or TRBV12-4 and TRBJ2-7; TRBD1 agrees at 8 bases. This CDR3 is built from 19 residues. V lost 6 bases to trimming and J lost 0 bases; unmatched junction nucleotides: 19. The chain's CDR3 is CASSRPGTGVGLFSYEQYF. CDR3 sequence (DNA): TGTGCCAGCAGCCGTCCGGGGACAGGCGTGGGATTATTCTCCTACGAGCAGTACTTC.

This clonotype has just a few counts. CDR3 region: CASSYSGGGTGELFF. The CDR3 DNA reads as TGTGCCAGCAGTTACTCAGGTGGAGGGACCGGGGAGCTGTTTTTT. The chain links TRBV6-6 to TRBJ2-2; TRBD2 is a possible D gene (6 bases). This CDR3 spans 15 amino acids. Germline assignment: CDR1 MNHNY and CDR2 SVGAGI (reference sequence). The V gene lost 0 bases and the J gene lost 5 bases, with 10 bases spanning the gap.

The chain joins TRBV25-1 to TRBJ1-3; no firm D call. The CDR3 is 13 residues long. CDR1 and CDR2 from the germline V gene are MGHDK and SYGVNS. Trimming left V 1 base short and J 4 bases short, with 5 bases between. This CDR3 reads CASSEFRGNTIYF. CDR3 coding DNA: TGTGCCAGCAGTGAATTCAGGGGAAACACCATATATTTT.

J is TRBJ2-5 and V is TRBV5-1; D possibly corresponds to TRBD2 (6 bases). V was trimmed by 7 bases and J by 5 bases, leaving 21 bases between them. The germline CDR1 and CDR2 sequences are SGHRS and YFSETQ. The CDR3 spans 15 residues. The CDR3 protein is CASRLLVGRGETQYF. CDR3 DNA: TGCGCCAGCCGACTACTGGTGGGACGGGGGGAGACCCAGTACTTC.

This clonotype was seen many times. This rearrangement joins TRBV5-1 to TRBJ2-1, with no clear D. CDR1 is SGHRS and CDR2 is YFSETQ in the germline V gene. This CDR3 has 13 amino acids. The V and J ends lost 4 bases and 6 bases respectively, with 11 bases between them. This CDR3 reads CASSPVWGNEQFF. The CDR3, as DNA: TGCGCCAGCAGCCCCGTTTGGGGCAATGAGCAGTTCTTC.

The rearrangement joins TRBV27 to TRBJ2-7, with D tentatively TRBD2 (5 bases). CDR1 is MNHEY, CDR2 SMNVEV, per germline (reference sequence). This CDR3 is 15 amino acids long. Trimming took 8 bases from V and 1 from J, leaving 18 bases between them. In DNA, the CDR3 is TGTGCCAGCCGACGGGGTAGCGCGTTTTCCTACGAGCAGTACTTC. Translation: CASRRGSAFSYEQYF.

Regarding this clonotype: A much larger clonotype is one base distant, so this may be a read error. This CDR3 reads CASGLSQVDEQYF. CDR3 sequence (DNA): TGTGCCAGCGGCTTATCCCAGGTGGACGAGCAGTACTTC. The chain uses TRBV7-9 and TRBJ2-5; D is ambiguous. The J call may be faulty, since TRBJ2-7 better matches the DNA end. The CDR3 totals 13 residues. Germline CDR1 is SEHNR and CDR2 is FQNEAQ (reference sequence).

The chain couples TRBV29-1 to TRBJ2-1; D may be TRBD1 or TRBD2 (5 bases each). V lost 6 bases to trimming and J lost 3 bases, with 18 bases between them. The germline V gene encodes CDR1 SQVTM and CDR2 ANQGSEA. CDR3 length equals 15 residues. The CDR3 protein is CSVDGTGHNYNEQFF. In DNA, the CDR3 is TGCAGCGTCGACGGGACGGGGCACAACTACAATGAGCAGTTCTTC.

This clonotype has only a few counts. The chain couples TRBV21-1 to TRBJ1-5. TRBV21-1 represents a pseudogene. The CDR3 spans 14 residues. CDR3 amino acids: CASKQQSSNQPQHF. Written as DNA, the CDR3 is TGTGCCAGCAAGCAACAAAGTAGCAATCAGCCCCAGCATTTT.

This clonotype was counted a few times. This chain uses TRBV29-1 with TRBJ2-4; D is possibly TRBD2 (7 bases). This CDR3 region has 13 residues. Germline V lookup: CDR1 SQVTM, CDR2 ANQGSEA. The V gene lost 6 bases and the J gene lost 8 bases, with 17 bases spanning the gap. The CDR3 DNA sequence: TGCAGCGTCGAGGGGGGGGAGAGAGACATTCAGTACTTC. It translates to CSVEGGERDIQYF.

The V and J genes are TRBV27 and TRBJ2-2; TRBD1 agrees at 8 bases. CDR3 length: 15 residues. J gave up 1 base and V 6 bases, and 4 bases lay outside the gene matches. The germline gives CDR1 MNHEY, CDR2 SMNVEV (reference sequence). As DNA, the CDR3 is TGTGCCAGCAGCGCCACAGGGGGGAACACCGGGGAGCTGTTTTTT. It translates to CASSATGGNTGELFF.

This clonotype has ten or more counts. The chain joins TRBV12-3 or TRBV12-4 to TRBJ1-2, with D perhaps TRBD1 (6 bases). V was cut by 6 bases and J by 4 bases, with 12 bases left in between. The CDR3 has 13 amino acids. The DNA for the CDR3 is TGTGCCAGCAGAGACCAGGGGAGCTATGGCTACACCTTC. It encodes CASRDQGSYGYTF.

The rearrangement uses TRBV19 and TRBJ2-7; 7 positions agree with TRBD1. V dropped 3 bases and J dropped 1; count of bases not matched to a gene: 3. This CDR3 region has 14 residues. The germline CDR1 and CDR2 sequences are LNHDA and SQIVND (reference sequence). CDR3 in amino acids: CASSIRGQSYEQYF. The CDR3 DNA follows: TGTGCCAGTAGTATTCGGGGACAGTCCTACGAGCAGTACTTC.

This clonotype was seen many times. The rearrangement joins TRBV20-1 to TRBJ1-2, with a tentative D call TRBD1 (5 bases). The CDR3 contains 14 residues. Germline assignment: CDR1 DFQATT and CDR2 SNEGSKA (reference sequence). V dropped 2 bases and J dropped 8 bases, with 18 bases sitting between them. CDR3 sequence: CSARPAGGSGGYTF. CDR3 DNA: TGCAGTGCTAGACCCGCGGGGGGGTCAGGAGGCTACACCTTC.

This rearrangement joins TRBV20-1 to TRBJ2-1, with TRBD2 matching over 9 bases. The CDR3 runs 14 residues. After removal of 4 bases from V and 5 bases from J, the junction contained 6 bases not matched to a gene. Looked up from germline, CDR1 is DFQATT and CDR2 is SNEGSKA (reference sequence). CDR3 bases: TGCAGTGCTACATGGGGCGGGGGGGACAATGAGCAGTTCTTC. This translates into CSATWGGGDNEQFF.

This clonotype was counted many times. The chain uses TRBV28 and TRBJ1-2; no clear D. The CDR3 is 11 amino acids. The V gene's germline CDR1 is MDHEN and CDR2 SYDVKM. Trimming pared 8 bases from V and 13 bases from J, leaving 17 bases between. CDR3 residues: CASFGGPFSTF. The CDR3 DNA sequence: TGTGCCAGCTTCGGAGGGCCGTTCTCCACCTTC.

For this clonotype: One end of the junction fails to match germline, which may point to a read error. This chain joins TRBV14 and TRBJ2-3; TRBD1 matches at 10 bases. The CDR3 consists of 17 residues. Germline V gives CDR1 SGHDN, CDR2 FVKESK. CDR3 loop: CASSQEEDRGDTNTQYF. In nucleotides, the CDR3 is TGTGCCAGCAGCCAAGAAGAGGACAGGGGGGACACAAATACGCAGTATTTT.

Notes on this clonotype: A much bigger clone sits one base away, suggesting this may be a read error. This rearrangement joins TRBV6-6 to TRBJ2-1; 7 positions agree with TRBD1. Looked up from germline, CDR1 is MNHNY and CDR2 is SVGAGI (reference sequence). CDR3 length: 13 amino acids. Here the CDR3 DNA reads TGTGCCCGCAGTAGACAGGGTGGCAATGAGCAGTTCTTC. Protein product: CARSRQGGNEQFF.

To note about this clonotype: The junction does not match germline at one end; this may be a read error. The chain couples TRBV28 to TRBJ2-1; 11 bases are shared with TRBD2. Germline CDR1 and CDR2: MDHEN and SYDVKM. The CDR3 runs to 15 residues. The CDR3 sequence: CTSSSGLAGGNEQFF. CDR3 DNA sequence: TGTACCAGCAGTTCTGGGCTAGCGGGGGGTAATGAGCAGTTCTTC.

This clonotype appeared many times. V usage is TRBV6-6 and J usage is TRBJ2-6, with TRBD1 matching 11 bases. The CDR3 covers 17 residues. The V gene end was trimmed by 4 bases and the J gene end by 2 bases; junction bases not matched to a gene: 4. Germline V gives CDR1 MNHNY, CDR2 SVGAGI (reference sequence). The CDR3 region is CASSSPDRGPGANVLTF. In DNA form, the CDR3 reads TGTGCCAGCAGTTCTCCGGACAGGGGGCCTGGGGCCAACGTCCTGACTTTC.

This chain uses TRBV19 with TRBJ2-5; D could derive from TRBD1 or TRBD2 (5 bases each). Judging by the DNA end, TRBJ2-7 fits better; the J call may be wrong. The length of the CDR3 is 15 residues. CDR1 is LNHDA, CDR2 SQIVND, per germline (reference sequence). CDR3: CASSIAGTIGAEQYF. The CDR3 DNA sequence: TGTGCCAGTAGTATTGCAGGGACCATCGGAGCCGAGCAGTACTTC.

The J gene is TRBJ2-5, the V gene TRBV5-1, with a tentative D call TRBD2 (6 bases). The CDR3 has 15 amino acids. CDR1 is SGHRS and CDR2 is YFSETQ in the germline V gene. V lost 9 bases and J lost 5, with 23 bases in between. The CDR3 here is CATQLTGLLEETQYF. The DNA of the CDR3 is TGCGCCACTCAACTGACGGGACTCCTAGAGGAGACCCAGTACTTC.